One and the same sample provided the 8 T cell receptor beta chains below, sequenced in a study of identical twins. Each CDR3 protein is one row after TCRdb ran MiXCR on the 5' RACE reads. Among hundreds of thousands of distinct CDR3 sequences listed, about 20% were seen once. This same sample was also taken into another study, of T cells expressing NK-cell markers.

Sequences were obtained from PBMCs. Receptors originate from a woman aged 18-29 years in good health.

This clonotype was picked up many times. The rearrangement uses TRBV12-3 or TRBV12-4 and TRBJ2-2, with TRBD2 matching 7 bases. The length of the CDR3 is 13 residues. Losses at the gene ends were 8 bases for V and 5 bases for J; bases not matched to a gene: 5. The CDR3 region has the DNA TGTGCCAGCGTGTTGGGGGGGACCGGGGAGCTGTTTTTT. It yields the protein CASVLGGTGELFF.

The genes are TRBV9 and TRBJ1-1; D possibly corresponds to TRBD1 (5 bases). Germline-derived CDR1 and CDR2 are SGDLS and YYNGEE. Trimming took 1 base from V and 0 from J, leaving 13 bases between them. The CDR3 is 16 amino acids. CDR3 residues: CASSVRGDLMNTEAFF. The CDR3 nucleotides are TGTGCCAGCAGCGTACGAGGGGACTTGATGAACACTGAAGCTTTCTTT.

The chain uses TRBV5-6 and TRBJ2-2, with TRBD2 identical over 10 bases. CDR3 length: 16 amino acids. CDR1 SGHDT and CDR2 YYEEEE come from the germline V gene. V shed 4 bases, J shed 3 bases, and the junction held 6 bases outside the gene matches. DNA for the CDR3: TGTGCCAGCAGCCCAAAAGCGGGGGGGTACACCGGGGAGCTGTTTTTT. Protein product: CASSPKAGGYTGELFF.

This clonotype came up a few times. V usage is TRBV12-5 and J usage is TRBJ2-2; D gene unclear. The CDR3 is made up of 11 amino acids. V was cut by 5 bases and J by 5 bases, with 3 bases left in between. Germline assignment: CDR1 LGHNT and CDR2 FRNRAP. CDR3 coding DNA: TGTGCTAGTGGTAGTACCGGGGAGCTGTTTTTT. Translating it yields CASGSTGELFF.

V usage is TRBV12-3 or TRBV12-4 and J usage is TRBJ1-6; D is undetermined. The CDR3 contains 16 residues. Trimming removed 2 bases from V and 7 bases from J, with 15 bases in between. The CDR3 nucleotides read TGTGCCAGCAGTTTAAATGCGGCGGGAGGGAATTCACCCCTCCACTTT. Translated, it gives CASSLNAAGGNSPLHF.

CDR3 loop: CASSQSGRFHEQYF. In DNA, the CDR3 is TGTGCCAGCAGCCAAAGTGGCAGATTCCACGAGCAGTACTTC. The chain uses TRBV3-1 and TRBJ2-7; D is unclear. CDR1 and CDR2 from the germline V gene are LGHDT and YNNKEL (reference sequence). The V gene lost 2 bases and the J gene lost 5 bases, with 13 bases spanning the gap. CDR3 size: 14 residues.

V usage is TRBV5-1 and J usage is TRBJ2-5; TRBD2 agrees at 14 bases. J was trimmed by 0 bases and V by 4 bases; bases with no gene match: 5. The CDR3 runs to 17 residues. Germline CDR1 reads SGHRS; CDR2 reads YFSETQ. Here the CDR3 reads CASSLGTSGRHQETQYF. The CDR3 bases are TGCGCCAGCAGCCTAGGGACTAGCGGGAGACACCAAGAGACCCAGTACTTC.

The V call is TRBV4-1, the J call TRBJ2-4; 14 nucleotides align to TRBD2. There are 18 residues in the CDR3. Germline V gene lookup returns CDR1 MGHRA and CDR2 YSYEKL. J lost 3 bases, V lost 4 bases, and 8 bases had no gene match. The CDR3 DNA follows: TGCGCCAGCAGCCGCGGACTAGCGGGAGGTATTAGCAAAAACATTCAGTACTTC. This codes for CASSRGLAGGISKNIQYF.